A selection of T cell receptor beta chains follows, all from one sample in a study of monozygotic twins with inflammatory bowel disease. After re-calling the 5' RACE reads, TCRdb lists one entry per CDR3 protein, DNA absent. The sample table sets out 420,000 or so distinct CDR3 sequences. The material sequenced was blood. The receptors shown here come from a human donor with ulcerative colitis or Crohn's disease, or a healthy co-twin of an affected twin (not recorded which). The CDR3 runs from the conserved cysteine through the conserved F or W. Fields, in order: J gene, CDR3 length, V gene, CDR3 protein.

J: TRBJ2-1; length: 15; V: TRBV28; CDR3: CASSPGQGGIDEQFF
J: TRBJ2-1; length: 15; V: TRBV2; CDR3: CASTEGSRRGDEQFF
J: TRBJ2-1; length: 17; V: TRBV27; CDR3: CASSFGGPGSSYNEQFF
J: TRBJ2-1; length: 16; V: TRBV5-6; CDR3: CASSLLGQGSYNEQFF
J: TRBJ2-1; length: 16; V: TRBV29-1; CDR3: CSVVSVGGWVRNEQFF
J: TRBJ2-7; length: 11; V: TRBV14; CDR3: CASSQYHEQYF
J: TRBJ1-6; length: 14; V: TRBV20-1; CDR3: CSALEGSYNSPLHF
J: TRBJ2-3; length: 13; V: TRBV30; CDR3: CAWGTGARDTQYF
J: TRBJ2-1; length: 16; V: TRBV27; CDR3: CASSFELAGGYNEQFF
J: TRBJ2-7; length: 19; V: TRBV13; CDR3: CASSLDLARSGQSYGEQYF
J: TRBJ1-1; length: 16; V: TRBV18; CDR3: CASSPIIGPTNTEAFF
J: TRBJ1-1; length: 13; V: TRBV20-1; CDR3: CSAYRGSSTEAFF
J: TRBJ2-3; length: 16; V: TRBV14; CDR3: CASSQGLTGTTDTQYF
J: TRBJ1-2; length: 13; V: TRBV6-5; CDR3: CASRRGLYYGYTF
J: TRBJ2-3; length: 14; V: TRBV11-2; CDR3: CASSLVKGADTQYF
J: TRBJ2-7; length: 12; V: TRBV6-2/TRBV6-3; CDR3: CASSYRSYEQYF
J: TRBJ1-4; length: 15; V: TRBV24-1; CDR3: CATSLGRGFNEKLFF
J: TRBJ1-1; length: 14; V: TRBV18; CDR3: CASSPSGKNTEAFF
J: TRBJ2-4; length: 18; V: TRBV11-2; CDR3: CASSLSTGSQAQVRVQYF
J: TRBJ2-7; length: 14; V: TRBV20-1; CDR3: CSARGNRVLYEQYF
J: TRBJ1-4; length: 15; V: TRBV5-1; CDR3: CASSQLRDRNEKLFF
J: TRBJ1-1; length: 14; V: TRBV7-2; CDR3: CASTTRGGVTEAFF
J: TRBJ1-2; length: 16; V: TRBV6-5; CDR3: CASSYLPGTGDYGYTF
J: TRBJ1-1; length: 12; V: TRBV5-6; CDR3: CASSFASGEAFF
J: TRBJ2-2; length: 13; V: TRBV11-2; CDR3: CASSLEPIGELFF
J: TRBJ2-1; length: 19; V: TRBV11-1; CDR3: CASSLTGTGGIFNYNEQFF
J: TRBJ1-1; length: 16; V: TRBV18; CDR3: CASSPTDNRGYTEAFF
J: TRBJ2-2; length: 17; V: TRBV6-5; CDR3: CASSYSRPSGYTGELFF
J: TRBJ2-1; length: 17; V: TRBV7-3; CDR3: CASSFWHTEMRLNEQFF
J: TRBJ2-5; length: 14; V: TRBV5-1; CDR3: CASSLAGLAGSPYF
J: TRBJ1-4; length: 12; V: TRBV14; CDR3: CASSQVGGKLFF
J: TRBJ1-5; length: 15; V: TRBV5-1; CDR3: CASSPDSYSNQPQHF
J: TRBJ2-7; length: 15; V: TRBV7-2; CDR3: CASSSLTGPSYEQYF